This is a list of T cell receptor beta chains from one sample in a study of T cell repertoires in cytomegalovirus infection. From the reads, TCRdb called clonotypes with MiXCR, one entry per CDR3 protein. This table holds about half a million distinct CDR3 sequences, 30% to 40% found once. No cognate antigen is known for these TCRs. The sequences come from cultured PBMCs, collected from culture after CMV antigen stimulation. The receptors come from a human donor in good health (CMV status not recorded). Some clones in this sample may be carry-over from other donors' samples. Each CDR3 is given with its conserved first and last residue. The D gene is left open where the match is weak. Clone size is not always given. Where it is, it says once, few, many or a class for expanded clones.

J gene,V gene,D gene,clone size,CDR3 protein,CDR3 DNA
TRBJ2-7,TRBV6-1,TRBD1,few,CASSVLGQGVAGEQYF,TGTGCCAGCAGTGTGCTCGGACAGGGGGTCGCCGGAGAGCAGTACTTC
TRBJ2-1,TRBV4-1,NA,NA,CASSQSGLSYNEQFF,TGCGCCAGCAGCCAATCGGGACTTTCCTACAATGAGCAGTTCTTC
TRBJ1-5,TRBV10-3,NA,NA,CAISESNRGRVEPAQHF,TGTGCCATCAGTGAGTCGAATAGGGGCAGGGTGGAACCAGCCCAGCATTTT
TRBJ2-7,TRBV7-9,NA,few,CASSLIGERGHSYEQYF,TGTGCCAGCAGCTTAATAGGGGAACGGGGGCACTCCTACGAGCAGTACTTC
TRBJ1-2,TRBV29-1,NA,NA,CSVAGTVNYGYTF,TGCAGCGTCGCCGGAACAGTGAACTATGGCTACACCTTC
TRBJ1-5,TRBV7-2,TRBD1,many,CASSTTGLHQPQHF,TGTGCCAGCAGCACGACAGGGCTCCATCAGCCCCAGCATTTT
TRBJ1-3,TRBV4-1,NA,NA,CASSQLPGPPGNTIYF,TGCGCCAGCAGCCAACTTCCGGGTCCTCCTGGAAACACCATATATTTT
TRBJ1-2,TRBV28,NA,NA,CASVWGYGYTF,TGTGCCAGTGTGTGGGGATATGGCTACACCTTC
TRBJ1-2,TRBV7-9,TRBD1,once,CASRRDSLANYGYTF,TGTGCCAGCAGACGGGACAGCTTAGCTAACTATGGCTACACCTTC
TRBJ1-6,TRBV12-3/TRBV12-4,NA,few,CASSPQRPGTTWGSYNSPLHF,TGTGCCAGCAGTCCACAAAGACCCGGGACAACCTGGGGCTCCTATAATTCACCCCTCCACTTT
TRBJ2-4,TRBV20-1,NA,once,CSAPLASGGKNIQYF,TGCAGTGCTCCACTCGCGTCAGGCGGAAAAAACATTCAGTACTTC
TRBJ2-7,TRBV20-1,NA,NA,CSARDLSKGSYEQYF,TGCAGTGCTAGAGATCTAAGCAAGGGCTCCTACGAGCAGTACTTC
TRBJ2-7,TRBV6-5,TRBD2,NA,CASSYSITLAGGPAYEQYF,TGTGCCAGCAGTTACTCGATAACACTAGCGGGAGGGCCGGCCTACGAGCAGTACTTC